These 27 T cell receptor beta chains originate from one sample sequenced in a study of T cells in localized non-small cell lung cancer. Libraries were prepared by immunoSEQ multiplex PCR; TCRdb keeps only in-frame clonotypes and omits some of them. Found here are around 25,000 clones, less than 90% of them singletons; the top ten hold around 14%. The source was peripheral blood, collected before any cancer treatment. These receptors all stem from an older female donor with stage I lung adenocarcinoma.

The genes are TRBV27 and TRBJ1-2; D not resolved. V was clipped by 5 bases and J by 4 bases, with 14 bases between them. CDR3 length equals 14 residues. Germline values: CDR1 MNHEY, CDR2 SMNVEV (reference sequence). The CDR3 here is CASSPVDGSYGYTF. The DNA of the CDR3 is TGTGCCAGCAGTCCCGTGGACGGTAGCTATGGCTACACCTTC.

CDR3 nucleotides: TGCAGCGTAAGGACAGGGATGAACACTGAAGCTTTCTTT. Its protein product is CSVRTGMNTEAFF. The gene calls are TRBV29-1 and TRBJ1-1, with 8 bases aligning to TRBD1. CDR3 length: 13 residues. J was trimmed by 0 bases and V by 6 bases; bases with no gene match: 3. CDR1 and CDR2 (germline): SQVTM, ANQGSEA.

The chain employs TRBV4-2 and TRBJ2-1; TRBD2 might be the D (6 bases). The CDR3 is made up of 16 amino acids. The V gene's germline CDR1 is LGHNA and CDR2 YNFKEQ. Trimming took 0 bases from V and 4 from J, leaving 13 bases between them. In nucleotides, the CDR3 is TGTGCCAGCAGCCAAGAAGGAGGGGTGACTTACAATGAGCAGTTCTTC. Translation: CASSQEGGVTYNEQFF.

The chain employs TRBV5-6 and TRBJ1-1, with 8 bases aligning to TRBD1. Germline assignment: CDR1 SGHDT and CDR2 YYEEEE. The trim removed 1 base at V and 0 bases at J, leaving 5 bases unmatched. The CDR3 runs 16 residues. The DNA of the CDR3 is TGTGCCAGCAGCTTGAAGGGACAGGTGATGAACACTGAAGCTTTCTTT. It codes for CASSLKGQVMNTEAFF. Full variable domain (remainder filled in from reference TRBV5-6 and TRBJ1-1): DAGVTQSPTHLIKTRGQQVTLRCSPKSGHDTVSWYQQALGQGPQFIFQYYEEEERQRGNFPDRFSGHQFPNYSSELNVNALLLGDSALYLCASSLKGQVMNTEAFFGQGTRLTVV.

Written as DNA, the CDR3 is TGTGCCAGCAGTACGGACAGGGGGCAGGGTGAAAAACTGTTTTTT. Translation gives CASSTDRGQGEKLFF. The genes are TRBV6-5 and TRBJ1-4, with TRBD1 identical over 11 bases. The germline CDR1 and CDR2 sequences are MNHEY and SVGAGI. V shed 5 bases and J 7 bases; nucleotides not matched to a gene: 6. The CDR3 has 15 residues.

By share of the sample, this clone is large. Here the CDR3 DNA reads TGTGCCAGTAGTATAGATCGACAGACCTATGGCTACACCTTC. As protein: CASSIDRQTYGYTF. J is TRBJ1-2 and V is TRBV19, with TRBD1 as a possible D gene (5 bases). V lost 0 bases to trimming and J lost 4 bases, with 9 bases between them. The CDR3 is 14 residues long. Germline values: CDR1 LNHDA, CDR2 SQIVND (reference sequence).

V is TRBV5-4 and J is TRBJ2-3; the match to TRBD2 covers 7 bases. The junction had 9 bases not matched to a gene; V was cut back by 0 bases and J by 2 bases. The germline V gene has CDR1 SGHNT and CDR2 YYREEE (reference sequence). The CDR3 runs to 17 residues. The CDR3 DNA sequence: TGTGCCAGCAGCTTGGTGGAGTGGCGGGGGATCACAGATACGCAGTATTTT. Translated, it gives CASSLVEWRGITDTQYF.

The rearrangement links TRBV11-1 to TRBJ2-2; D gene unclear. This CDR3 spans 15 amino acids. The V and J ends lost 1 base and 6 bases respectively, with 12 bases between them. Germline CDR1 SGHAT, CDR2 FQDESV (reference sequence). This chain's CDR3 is CASSLDGLVAGELFF. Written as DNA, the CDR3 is TGTGCCAGCAGCTTAGACGGCCTAGTGGCCGGGGAGCTGTTTTTT.

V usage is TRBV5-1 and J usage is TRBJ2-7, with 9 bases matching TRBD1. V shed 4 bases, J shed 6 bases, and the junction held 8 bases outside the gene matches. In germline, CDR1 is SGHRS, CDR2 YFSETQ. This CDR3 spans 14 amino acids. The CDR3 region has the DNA TGCGCCAGCAGCGATTACCGGGACAGGGCCGAGCAGTACTTC. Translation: CASSDYRDRAEQYF.

In DNA, the CDR3 is TGTGCCAGTTTTGGAAACACCATATATTTT. It is translated as CASFGNTIYF. This chain uses TRBV19 with TRBJ1-3; no clear D gene. The germline V gene encodes CDR1 LNHDA and CDR2 SQIVND (reference sequence). The CDR3 consists of 10 residues. V dropped 8 bases and J dropped 3 bases, with 2 bases sitting between them.

CDR3 sequence (DNA): TGTGCCAGCAGCTTGGAAGGAGCCATGAACACTGAAGCTTTCTTT. This gives the protein CASSLEGAMNTEAFF. This chain uses TRBV5-4 with TRBJ1-1; D call uncertain. CDR3 size: 15 residues. The germline V gene has CDR1 SGHNT and CDR2 YYREEE (reference sequence). With 0 bases removed from V and 0 bases from J, the gap between germline ends came to 9 bases.

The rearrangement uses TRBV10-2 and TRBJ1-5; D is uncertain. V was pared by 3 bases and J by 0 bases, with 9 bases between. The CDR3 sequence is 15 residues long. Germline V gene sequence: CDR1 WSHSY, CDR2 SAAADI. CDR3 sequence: CASSDGSLSNQPQHF. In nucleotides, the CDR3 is TGCGCCAGCAGTGATGGCAGCCTTAGCAATCAGCCCCAGCATTTT.

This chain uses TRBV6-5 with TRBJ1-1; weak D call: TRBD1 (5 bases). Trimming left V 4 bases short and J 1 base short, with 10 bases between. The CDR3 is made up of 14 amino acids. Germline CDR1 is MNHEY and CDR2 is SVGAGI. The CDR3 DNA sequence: TGTGCCAGCAGTTTCCACGGGGCGAACACTGAAGCTTTCTTT. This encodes CASSFHGANTEAFF.

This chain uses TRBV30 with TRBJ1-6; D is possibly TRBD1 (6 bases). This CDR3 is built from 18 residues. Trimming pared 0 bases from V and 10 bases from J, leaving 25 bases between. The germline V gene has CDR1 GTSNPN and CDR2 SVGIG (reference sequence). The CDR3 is CAWSVTVAYGGGRSPLHF. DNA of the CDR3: TGTGCCTGGAGTGTTACTGTCGCGTACGGGGGCGGGCGCTCACCCCTCCACTTT.

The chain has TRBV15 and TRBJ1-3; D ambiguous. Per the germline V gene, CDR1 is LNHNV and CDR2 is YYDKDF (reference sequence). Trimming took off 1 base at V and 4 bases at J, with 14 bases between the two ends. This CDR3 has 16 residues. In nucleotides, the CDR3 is TGTGCCACCAGCAGAGGAGAGGCGGCGCGCGGAAACACCATATATTTT. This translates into CATSRGEAARGNTIYF.

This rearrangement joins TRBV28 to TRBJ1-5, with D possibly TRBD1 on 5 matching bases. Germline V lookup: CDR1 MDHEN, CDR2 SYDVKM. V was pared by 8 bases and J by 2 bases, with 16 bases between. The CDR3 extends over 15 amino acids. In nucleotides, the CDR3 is TGTGCCAGCTGCCCATCAGGGTATGGCAATCAGCCCCAGCATTTT. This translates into CASCPSGYGNQPQHF.

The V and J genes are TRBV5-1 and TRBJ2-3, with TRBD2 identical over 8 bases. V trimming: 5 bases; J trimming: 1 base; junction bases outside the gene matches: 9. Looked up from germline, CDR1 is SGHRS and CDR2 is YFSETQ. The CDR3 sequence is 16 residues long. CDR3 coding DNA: TGCGCCAGCAGAATGACGTCTAGCGGGCGCACAGATACGCAGTATTTT. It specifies CASRMTSSGRTDTQYF.

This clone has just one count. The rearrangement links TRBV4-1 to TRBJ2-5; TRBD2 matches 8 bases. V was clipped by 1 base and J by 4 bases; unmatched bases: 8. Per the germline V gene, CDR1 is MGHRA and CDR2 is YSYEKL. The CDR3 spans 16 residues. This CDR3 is CASSQASSGRTETQYF. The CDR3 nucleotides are TGCGCCAGCAGCCAAGCATCCAGCGGGAGAACAGAGACCCAGTACTTC.

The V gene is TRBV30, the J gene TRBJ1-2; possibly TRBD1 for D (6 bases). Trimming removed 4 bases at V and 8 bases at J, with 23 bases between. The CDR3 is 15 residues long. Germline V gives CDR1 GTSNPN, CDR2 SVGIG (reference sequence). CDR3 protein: CAWTSGRRGIEGYTF. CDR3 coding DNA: TGTGCCTGGACTTCCGGGCGCAGGGGAATAGAAGGCTACACCTTC.

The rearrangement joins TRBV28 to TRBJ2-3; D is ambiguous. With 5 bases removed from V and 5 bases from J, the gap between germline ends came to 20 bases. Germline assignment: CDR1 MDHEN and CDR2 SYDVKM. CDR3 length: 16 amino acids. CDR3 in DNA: TGTGCCAGCAGTCCGACTCCGCCGGAGAGAGGAGATACGCAGTATTTT. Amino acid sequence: CASSPTPPERGDTQYF.

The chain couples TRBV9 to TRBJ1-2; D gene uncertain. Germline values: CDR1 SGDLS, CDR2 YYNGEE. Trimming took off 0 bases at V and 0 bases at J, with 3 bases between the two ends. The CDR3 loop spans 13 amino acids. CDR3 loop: CASSVDSNYGYTF. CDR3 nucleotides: TGTGCCAGCAGCGTAGATTCTAACTATGGCTACACCTTC.

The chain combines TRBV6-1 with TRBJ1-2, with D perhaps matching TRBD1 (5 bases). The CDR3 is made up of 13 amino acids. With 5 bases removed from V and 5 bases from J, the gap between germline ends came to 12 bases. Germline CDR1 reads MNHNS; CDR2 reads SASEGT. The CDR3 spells CASSPRDLYGYTF. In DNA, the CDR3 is TGTGCCAGCAGTCCCCGGGACCTGTATGGCTACACCTTC.

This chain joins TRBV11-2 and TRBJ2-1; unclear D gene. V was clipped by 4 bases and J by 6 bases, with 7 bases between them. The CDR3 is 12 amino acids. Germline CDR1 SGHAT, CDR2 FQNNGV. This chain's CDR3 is CASSSRFNEQFF. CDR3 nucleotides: TGTGCCAGCAGCTCCCGGTTCAATGAGCAGTTCTTC.

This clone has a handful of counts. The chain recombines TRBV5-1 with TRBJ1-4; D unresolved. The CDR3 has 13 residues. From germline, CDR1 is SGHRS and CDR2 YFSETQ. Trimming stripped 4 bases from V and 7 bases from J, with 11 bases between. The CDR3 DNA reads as TGCGCCAGCAGCCCGACGGTCGGTGAAAAACTGTTTTTT. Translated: CASSPTVGEKLFF.

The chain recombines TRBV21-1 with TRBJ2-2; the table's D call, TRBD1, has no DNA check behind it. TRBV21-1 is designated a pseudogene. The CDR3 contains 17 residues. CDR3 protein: CASSGPSGQVYTGELFF. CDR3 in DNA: TGTGCCAGCAGCGGGCCATCGGGACAGGTATACACCGGGGAGCTGTTTTTT.

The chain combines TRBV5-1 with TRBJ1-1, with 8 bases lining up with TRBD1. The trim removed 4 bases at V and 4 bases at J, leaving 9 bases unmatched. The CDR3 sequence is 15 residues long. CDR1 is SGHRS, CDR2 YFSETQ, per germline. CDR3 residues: CASSPMDRASTEAFF. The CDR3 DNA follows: TGCGCCAGCAGCCCGATGGACAGGGCGAGCACTGAAGCTTTCTTT.

Written as DNA, the CDR3 is TGTGCCAGTAGAACGACAGGCGGCTACACCGGGGAGCTGTTTTTT. As protein: CASRTTGGYTGELFF. The gene calls are TRBV19 and TRBJ2-2; tentatively, D is TRBD1 (6 bases). The CDR3 loop spans 15 amino acids. V was pared by 6 bases and J by 3 bases, with 14 bases between. Germline V lookup: CDR1 LNHDA, CDR2 SQIVND (reference sequence).